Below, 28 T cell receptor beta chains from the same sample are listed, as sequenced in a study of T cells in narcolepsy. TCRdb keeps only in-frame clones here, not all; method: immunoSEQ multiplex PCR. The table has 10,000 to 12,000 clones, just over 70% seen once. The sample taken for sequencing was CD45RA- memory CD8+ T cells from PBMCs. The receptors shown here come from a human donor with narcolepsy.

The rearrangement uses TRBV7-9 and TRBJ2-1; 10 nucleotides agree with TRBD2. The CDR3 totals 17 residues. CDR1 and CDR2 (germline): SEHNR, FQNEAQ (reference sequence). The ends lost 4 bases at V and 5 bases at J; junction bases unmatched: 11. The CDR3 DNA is TGTGCCAGCAGCTGGCCGGAGGGGCTAGCGGGGGACAATGAGCAGTTCTTC. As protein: CASSWPEGLAGDNEQFF.

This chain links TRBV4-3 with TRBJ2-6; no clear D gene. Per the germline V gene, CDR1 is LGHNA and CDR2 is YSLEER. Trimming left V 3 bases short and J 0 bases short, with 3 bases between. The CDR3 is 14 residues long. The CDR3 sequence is CASSQDSGANVLTF. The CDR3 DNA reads TGCGCCAGCAGCCAGGACTCTGGGGCCAACGTCCTGACTTTC.

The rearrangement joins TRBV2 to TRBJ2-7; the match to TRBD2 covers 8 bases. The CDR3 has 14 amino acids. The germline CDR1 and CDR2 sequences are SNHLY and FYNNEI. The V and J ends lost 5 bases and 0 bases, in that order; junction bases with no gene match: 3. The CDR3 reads CASSSSGSSYEQYF. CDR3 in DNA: TGTGCCAGCAGTTCGAGCGGGAGCTCCTACGAGCAGTACTTC.

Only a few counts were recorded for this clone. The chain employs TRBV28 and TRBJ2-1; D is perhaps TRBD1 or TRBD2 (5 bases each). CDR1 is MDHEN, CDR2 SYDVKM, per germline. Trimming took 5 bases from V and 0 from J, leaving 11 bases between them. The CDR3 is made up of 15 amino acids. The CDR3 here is CASSTWGSSYNEQFF. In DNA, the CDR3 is TGTGCCAGCAGTACCTGGGGGAGCTCCTACAATGAGCAGTTCTTC.

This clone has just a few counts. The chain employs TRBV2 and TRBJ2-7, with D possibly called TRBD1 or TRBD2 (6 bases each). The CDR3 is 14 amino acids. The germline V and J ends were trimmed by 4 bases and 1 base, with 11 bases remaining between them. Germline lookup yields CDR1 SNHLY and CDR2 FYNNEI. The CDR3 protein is CASSARGHSYEQYF. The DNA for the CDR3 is TGTGCCAGCAGTGCACGGGGGCATTCCTACGAGCAGTACTTC.

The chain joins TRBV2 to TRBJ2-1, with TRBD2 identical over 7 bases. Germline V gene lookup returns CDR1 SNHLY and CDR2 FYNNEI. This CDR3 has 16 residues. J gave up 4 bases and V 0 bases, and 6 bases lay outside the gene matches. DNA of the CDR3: TGTGCCAGCAGTGAAGCGCTTCGGGGGGTATACAATGAGCAGTTCTTC. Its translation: CASSEALRGVYNEQFF.

CDR3 loop: CASTRSGIRDNEQFF. The CDR3 DNA is TGTGCCAGCACCCGAAGCGGGATTCGGGACAATGAGCAGTTCTTC. The chain couples TRBV28 to TRBJ2-1, with 7 bases lining up with TRBD2. The CDR3 extends over 15 amino acids. Germline V gene sequence: CDR1 MDHEN, CDR2 SYDVKM. J lost 5 bases, V lost 7 bases, and 11 bases had no gene match.

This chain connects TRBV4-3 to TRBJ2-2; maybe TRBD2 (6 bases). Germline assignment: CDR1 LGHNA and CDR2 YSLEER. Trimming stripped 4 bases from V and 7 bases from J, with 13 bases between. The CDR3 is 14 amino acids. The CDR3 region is CASSPGTYYGELFF. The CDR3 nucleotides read TGCGCCAGCAGCCCCGGGACTTACTACGGGGAGCTGTTTTTT.

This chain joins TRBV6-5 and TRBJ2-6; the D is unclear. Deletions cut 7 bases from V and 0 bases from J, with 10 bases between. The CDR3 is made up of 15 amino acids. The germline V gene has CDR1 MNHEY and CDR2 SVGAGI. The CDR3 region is CASTEQVSGANVLTF. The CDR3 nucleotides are TGTGCCAGCACGGAGCAAGTCTCTGGGGCCAACGTCCTGACTTTC.

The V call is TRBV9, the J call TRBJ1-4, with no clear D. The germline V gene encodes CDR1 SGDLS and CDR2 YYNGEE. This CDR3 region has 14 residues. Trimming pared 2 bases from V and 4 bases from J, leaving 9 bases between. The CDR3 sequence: CASSVGRLNEKLFF. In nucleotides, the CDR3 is TGTGCCAGCAGCGTTGGGCGGCTTAATGAAAAACTGTTTTTT.

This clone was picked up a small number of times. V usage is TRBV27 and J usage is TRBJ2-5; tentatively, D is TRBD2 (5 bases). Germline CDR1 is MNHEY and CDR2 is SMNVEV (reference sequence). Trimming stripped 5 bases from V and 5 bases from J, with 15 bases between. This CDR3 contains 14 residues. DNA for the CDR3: TGTGCCAGCAGTCCACTGGCCTGGGAGGAGACCCAGTACTTC. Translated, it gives CASSPLAWEETQYF.

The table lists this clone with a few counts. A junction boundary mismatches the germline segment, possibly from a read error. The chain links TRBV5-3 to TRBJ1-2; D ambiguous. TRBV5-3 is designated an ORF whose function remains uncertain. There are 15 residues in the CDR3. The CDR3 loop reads CASSLAHAGARGYTF. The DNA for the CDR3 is TGTGCCAGCAGCTTGGCCCATGCGGGAGCAAGAGGCTACACCTTC.

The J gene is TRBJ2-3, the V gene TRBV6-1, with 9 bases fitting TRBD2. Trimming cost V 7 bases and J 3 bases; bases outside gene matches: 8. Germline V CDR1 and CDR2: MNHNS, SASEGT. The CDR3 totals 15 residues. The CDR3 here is CASTAGTSSTDTQYF. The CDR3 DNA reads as TGTGCCAGCACCGCCGGGACTAGCTCTACAGATACGCAGTATTTT.

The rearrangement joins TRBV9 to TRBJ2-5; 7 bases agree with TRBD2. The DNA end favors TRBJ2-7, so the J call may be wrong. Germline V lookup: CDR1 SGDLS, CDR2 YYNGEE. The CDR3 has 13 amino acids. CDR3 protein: CASSVTSDYEQYF. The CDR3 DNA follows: TGTGCCAGCAGCGTAACTAGCGACTACGAGCAGTACTTC.

The CDR3 bases are TGCGCCAGCAGCCAAGATTTGGCACCTATAGTCACAGTCCGGAACACAGATACGCAGTATTTT. It is translated as CASSQDLAPIVTVRNTDTQYF. This chain links TRBV4-3 with TRBJ2-3; D is undetermined. With 0 bases removed from V and 2 bases from J, the gap between germline ends came to 27 bases. CDR1 is LGHNA, CDR2 YSLEER, per germline. CDR3 length: 21 residues.

CDR3 protein: CASSHATGTGVYEQYF. The CDR3 bases are TGCGCCAGCAGTCACGCGACCGGGACAGGGGTCTACGAGCAGTACTTC. This sequence joins TRBV23-1 and TRBJ2-7, with 10 positions matching TRBD1. Being an ORF, TRBV23-1 has a function that is uncertain. The ends lost 3 bases at V and 3 bases at J; junction bases unmatched: 8. The CDR3 has 16 amino acids.

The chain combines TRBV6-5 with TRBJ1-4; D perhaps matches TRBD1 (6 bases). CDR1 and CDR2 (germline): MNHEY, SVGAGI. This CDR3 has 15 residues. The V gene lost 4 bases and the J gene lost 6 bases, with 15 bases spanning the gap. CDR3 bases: TGTGCCAGCAGTTCTACGTCCGGGGGCCATGAAAAACTGTTTTTT. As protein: CASSSTSGGHEKLFF.

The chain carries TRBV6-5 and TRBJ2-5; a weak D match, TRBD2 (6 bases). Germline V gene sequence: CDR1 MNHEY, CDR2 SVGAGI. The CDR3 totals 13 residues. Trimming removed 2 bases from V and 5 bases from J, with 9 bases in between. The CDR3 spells CASSYGGGETQYF. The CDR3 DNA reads TGTGCCAGCAGTTACGGTGGGGGGGAGACCCAGTACTTC.

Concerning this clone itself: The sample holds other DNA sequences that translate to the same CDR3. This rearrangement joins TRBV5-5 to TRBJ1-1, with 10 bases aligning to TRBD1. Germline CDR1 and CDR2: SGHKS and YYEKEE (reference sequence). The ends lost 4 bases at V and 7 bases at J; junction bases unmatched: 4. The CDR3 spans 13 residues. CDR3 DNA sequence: TGTGCCAGCAGCAAGGGACAGGGGAATGAAGCTTTCTTT. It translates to CASSKGQGNEAFF.

The CDR3, as DNA: TGTGCCAGCAGTGAAGATACTAGCGGGAGATCGAACACCGGGGAGCTGTTTTTT. The encoded protein is CASSEDTSGRSNTGELFF. The chain couples TRBV6-1 to TRBJ2-2; 11 bases agree with TRBD2. With 1 base clipped from V and 0 bases from J, the junction kept 4 bases outside the gene matches. Germline V gene sequence: CDR1 MNHNS, CDR2 SASEGT. The CDR3 runs to 18 residues.

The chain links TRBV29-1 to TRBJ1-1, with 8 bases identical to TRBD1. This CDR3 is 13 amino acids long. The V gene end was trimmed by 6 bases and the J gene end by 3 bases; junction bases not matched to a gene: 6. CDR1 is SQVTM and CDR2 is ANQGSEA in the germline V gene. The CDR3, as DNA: TGCAGCGTCTGGACAGGGTACGACACTGAAGCTTTCTTT. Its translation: CSVWTGYDTEAFF.

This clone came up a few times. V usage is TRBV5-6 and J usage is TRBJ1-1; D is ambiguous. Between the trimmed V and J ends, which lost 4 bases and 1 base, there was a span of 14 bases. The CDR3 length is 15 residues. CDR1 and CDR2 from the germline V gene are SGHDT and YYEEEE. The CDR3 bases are TGTGCCAGCAGCCAAGATGGAGGGCCGAACACTGAAGCTTTCTTT. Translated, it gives CASSQDGGPNTEAFF.

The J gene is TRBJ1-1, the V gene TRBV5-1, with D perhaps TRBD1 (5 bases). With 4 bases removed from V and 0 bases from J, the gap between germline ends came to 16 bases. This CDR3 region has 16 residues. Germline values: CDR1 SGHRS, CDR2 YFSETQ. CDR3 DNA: TGCGCCAGCAGCACACCCGAGTCAGGGATGAACACTGAAGCTTTCTTT. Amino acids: CASSTPESGMNTEAFF.

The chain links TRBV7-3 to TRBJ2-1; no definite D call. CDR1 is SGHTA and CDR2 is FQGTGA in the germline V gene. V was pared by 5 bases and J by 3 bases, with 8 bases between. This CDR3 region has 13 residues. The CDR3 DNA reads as TGTGCCAGCAGCCCAAGTCTCTACAATGAGCAGTTCTTC. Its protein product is CASSPSLYNEQFF.

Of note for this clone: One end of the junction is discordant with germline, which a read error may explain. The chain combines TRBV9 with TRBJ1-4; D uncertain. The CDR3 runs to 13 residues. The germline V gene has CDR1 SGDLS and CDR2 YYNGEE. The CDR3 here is CVSSADSGEKLFF. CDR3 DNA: TGTGTCAGCAGCGCGGACTCGGGTGAAAAACTGTTTTTT.

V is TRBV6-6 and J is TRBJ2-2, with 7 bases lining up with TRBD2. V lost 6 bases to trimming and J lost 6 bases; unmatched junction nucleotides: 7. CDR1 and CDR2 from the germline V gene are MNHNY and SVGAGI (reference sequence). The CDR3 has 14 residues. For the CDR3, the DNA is TGTGCCAGCAGCCGCCCGGGAGGACCCGGGGAGCTGTTTTTT. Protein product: CASSRPGGPGELFF.

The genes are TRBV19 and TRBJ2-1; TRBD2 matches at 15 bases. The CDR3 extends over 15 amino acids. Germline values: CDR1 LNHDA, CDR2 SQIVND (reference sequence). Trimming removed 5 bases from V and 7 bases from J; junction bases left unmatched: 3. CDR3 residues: CASSSGTSGRNEQFF. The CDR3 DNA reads TGTGCCAGTAGTTCCGGGACTAGCGGGAGGAATGAGCAGTTCTTC. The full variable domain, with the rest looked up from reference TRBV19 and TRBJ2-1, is DGGITQSPKYLFRKEGQNVTLSCEQNLNHDAMYWYRQDPGQGLRLIYYSQIVNDFQKGDIAEGYSVSREKKESFPLTVTSAQKNPTAFYLCASSSGTSGRNEQFFGPGTRLTVL.

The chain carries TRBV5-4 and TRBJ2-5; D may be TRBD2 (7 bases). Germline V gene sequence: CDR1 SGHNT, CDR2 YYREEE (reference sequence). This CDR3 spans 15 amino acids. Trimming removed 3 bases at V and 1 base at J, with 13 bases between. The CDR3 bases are TGTGCCAGCAGCTCAGGGCGGGGGCTCCAAGAGACCCAGTACTTC. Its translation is CASSSGRGLQETQYF.